The present TCR beta chain was sequenced within a study of vaccination and CD4 T cells after COVID-19 (dated 2022 in TCRdb). A note on the overall study: SARS-CoV-2 positivity had been established in the convalescent patients by nasal swab PCR, and mild disease was recorded in several of these patients and severe disease in one. Two doses of either the Pfizer-BioNTech BNT162b2 vaccine (n=8) or the Moderna mRNA-1273 vaccine (n=2) were administered to participants. Control cultures received a CEFX viral epitope pool as the positive control, an HIV-1 Nef peptide pool as the negative control, or no peptide. Post-vaccine blood samples were collected a median of about 11 weeks after the second vaccine dose, ranging from roughly 13 to 250 days. Post-COVID blood samples from convalescent patients were collected a median of approximately 100 days after diagnosis, with a range of roughly 35 to 180 days. Culture stimuli were overlapping spike peptide pools from SARS-CoV-2 and from the common cold coronaviruses HCoV-NL63, HCoV-OC43 and HCoV-229E. In 10 COVID-19 convalescent patients and a handful of infection-naive healthy vaccine recipients, the spike-specific CD4+ TCR repertoire before mRNA vaccination was compared with the repertoire after mRNA vaccination. Six males and four females were included in the convalescent cohort, with two Hispanic individuals, seven Caucasians, two Asians and one multiracial person represented. Findings and caveats that apply to the study as a whole: Relatively few convalescent patients were included in the study, and early timepoints after natural infection were not analyzed. Among convalescent patients, a median about 87% of the SARS-CoV-2-reactive clones seen after vaccination appeared only after vaccination, which suggests priming specific to the vaccine. The median number of SARS-CoV-2-reactive clonotypes rose from about 23 after infection to 38 after vaccination, but the change was not significant. Of the vaccine-specific clones in convalescent patients, 304 of 307, or nearly all, reacted only to SARS-CoV-2 spike and did not cross-react with common cold coronaviruses.

Receptors were amplified or captured by PCR. DNA from cultured CD4+ T cells was subjected to TCR sequencing with the Oncomine TCR Beta short-read assay at the Johns Hopkins FTIC core. Genomic DNA was extracted from the cultured CD4+ T cells with the QIAamp micro DNA kit. The Oncomine TCR Beta libraries from cultured CD4+ T cells were pooled using unique dual indexes and then sequenced on an Illumina iSeq 100. In the paper's pipeline: Non-productive sequences were removed, and CDR3s that did not start with C, did not end with F or W, or were shorter than 7 amino acids were discarded. The MANAFEST web application identified antigen-specific clonotypes by comparing peptide-stimulated wells against reference wells and other culture wells. To be called positive, a clone needed an FDR below 0.05, an odds ratio above 5, and a productive frequency above 0.1% in at least two of three replicate wells. A clonotype was classed as cross-reactive if the clonotype showed significant expansion both in SARS-CoV-2 spike wells and in at least one common cold coronavirus spike condition. Using R version 3.6.1, CDR3 homology was evaluated through Levenshtein distances (stringdist) along with unrooted phylogenetic trees (ape). Clones were called with MiXCR by TCRdb after fastp trimmed the public reads at Q25, and only in-frame beta chains were retained. Each record represents a unique CDR3 protein, reported with the most common genes and DNA among its rows. These V and J calls originate from TCRdb's pipeline instead of the authors' own analysis. This sample is represented by about 4,600 distinct CDR3 sequences; roughly 40% of them were singletons. The biggest ten clones account for roughly 40% of the sample.

This clonotype was counted a single time. Its antigen has not been determined. No base-level quality is on record; no much larger clone is a single base apart. One read represents weak support. The CDR3 measures 12 amino acids from cysteine to phenylalanine. The sequence is cut down to CDR3 DNA, 36 bases in frame from base 1. At the junction V is shortened by 7 bases and J by 11 bases, with 15 bases in between. CDR1 is given as SNHLY and CDR2 as FYNNEI, both from the germline V gene. The treatment or condition label corresponds to: roughly 10-day PBMC culture with coronavirus spike peptide pools or control peptides (ViraFEST assay). The study used the ViraFEST assay, which expanded antigen-specific T cells with peptide pools and then identified expanded clonotypes by TCR sequencing. The convalescent patients' positive SARS-CoV-2 PCR tests were from March to December 2020, which was before the Alpha, Beta and Delta variants emerged in the United States. Each well held approximately 2 million PBMCs cultured in IMDM containing about 5% human AB serum and roughly 9.7 IU/ml IL-2, with 10 ug/ml peptide pools added. Half of the culture medium was replaced with fresh IL-2-containing medium on days 3 and 7. After 10 days of culture, CD4+ T cells were isolated by negative selection with the EasySep CD4+ T cell isolation kit. PBMCs were separated from whole blood using Ficoll-Paque Plus gradient centrifugation and then either used fresh or cryopreserved at -140C. Triplicate wells were generally used for each culture condition.

Recombination joined TRBV2 with TRBJ2-1; there is no confident call for the D gene. The TCR originated in a human donor who had recovered from COVID-19. Input material: CD4+ T cells from blood, cultured in vitro. The base sequence is TGTGCCAGCAACCCCCGGGCTGATAAGCAGTTCTTC. Translated, it reads CASNPRADKQFF.